These T cell receptor beta chains were read from a single sample in a study of OX40 agonist ivuxolimab in advanced cancers. Repertoires were generated with immunoSEQ multiplex PCR, while TCRdb's copy carries only in-frame clones and drops some. Seen here are 9,500 to 10,000 clones, 66% observed once, and the top ten hold around 26%. Specimen: CD4+ or CD8+ T cells sorted from blood, collected in a trial of the OX40 agonist ivuxolimab. The origin of the receptors is an adult with an advanced solid tumor such as melanoma, head and neck, liver or kidney cancer. Both conserved end residues are part of each CDR3. Each record gives: clone size, V gene, J gene, D gene, CDR3 protein, CDR3 DNA. D genes are given only for firm matches. A row's size may be missing; if present it is once, few, many or a size class.

few	TRBV7-5	TRBJ1-2	-	CARSLEGSKDSYGYTF	TGTGCCAGAAGCTTAGAGGGCAGTAAAGACTCATATGGCTACACCTTC
-	TRBV10-3	TRBJ1-6	TRBD1	CAISDRQGVASPLHF	TGTGCCATCAGTGACAGACAGGGGGTCGCTTCACCCCTCCACTTT
few	TRBV25-1	TRBJ2-2	-	CASSHGTGELFF	TGTGCCAGCAGTCATGGGACCGGGGAGCTGTTTTTT
-	TRBV19	TRBJ2-1	-	CASSSGSGRMNYREQFF	TGTGCCAGTAGTTCAGGATCTGGGCGGATGAATTATAGGGAGCAGTTCTTC
-	TRBV7-8	TRBJ1-5	-	CASSRGEAGRQPQHF	TGTGCCAGCAGTCGAGGGGAGGCAGGGAGGCAGCCCCAGCATTTT
once	TRBV19	TRBJ2-7	-	CASSITGAGEQYF	TGTGCCAGTAGTATCACGGGGGCCGGTGAGCAGTACTTC
few	TRBV28	TRBJ1-1	TRBD1	CASRLRDRDEAFF	TGTGCCAGCAGACTCCGGGACAGGGATGAAGCTTTCTTT
once	TRBV28	TRBJ1-1	-	CASSPAARTNTEAFF	TGTGCCAGCAGTCCTGCGGCCAGGACGAACACTGAAGCTTTCTTT
few	TRBV4-3	TRBJ1-2	TRBD1	CASSPLGQDYGYTF	TGCGCCAGCAGCCCTTTAGGACAGGACTATGGCTACACCTTC
-	TRBV6-1	TRBJ2-7	-	CASSESSYEQYF	TGTGCCAGCAGTGAAAGCTCCTACGAGCAGTACTTC
-	TRBV12-1	TRBJ2-7	-	CASSWRGGHEQYF	TGTGCCAGCAGCTGGCGAGGGGGCCACGAGCAGTACTTC
-	TRBV11-2	TRBJ2-1	-	CASSLGMNEQFF	TGTGCCAGCAGCCTCGGGATGAATGAGCAGTTCTTC
-	TRBV11-2	TRBJ2-7	TRBD1	CASSFGTGFNTYEQYF	TGTGCCAGCAGCTTCGGGACAGGGTTTAATACCTACGAGCAGTACTTC
-	TRBV4-3	TRBJ2-7	-	CASSQDHMSYEQYF	TGCGCCAGCAGCCAAGATCACATGAGTTACGAGCAGTACTTC
-	TRBV4-1	TRBJ1-5	-	CASSQDPQGDQPQHF	TGCGCCAGCAGCCAAGATCCCCAGGGAGATCAGCCCCAGCATTTT
-	TRBV30	TRBJ2-3	TRBD2	CAWSLAGGPTDTQYF	TGTGCCTGGTCTCTAGCGGGAGGGCCAACAGATACGCAGTATTTT
medium-sized	TRBV7-2	TRBJ1-4	-	CASSLEAGAEKLFF	TGTGCCAGCAGCTTAGAGGCAGGGGCGGAAAAACTGTTTTTT
-	TRBV2	TRBJ2-1	TRBD2	CASSVLAGNNEQFF	TGTGCCAGCAGTGTACTAGCGGGGAACAATGAGCAGTTCTTC
-	TRBV27	TRBJ2-1	-	CASSLSIPRNEQFF	TGTGCCAGCAGTTTGTCTATCCCCAGGAATGAGCAGTTCTTC
-	TRBV11-1	TRBJ2-7	TRBD2	CASNHGGSREQYF	TGTGCCAGCAACCACGGGGGGAGTCGCGAGCAGTACTTC
-	TRBV4-1	TRBJ1-1	-	CASSQEDKAFF	TGCGCCAGCAGCCAAGAGGACAAAGCTTTCTTT
-	TRBV28	TRBJ2-3	TRBD2	CASSFLAGTDTQYF	TGTGCCAGCAGTTTCCTAGCGGGCACAGATACGCAGTATTTT
-	TRBV29-1	TRBJ2-7	-	CSVVYPGSYEQYF	TGCAGCGTTGTTTACCCTGGATCCTACGAGCAGTACTTC
-	TRBV19	TRBJ2-1	-	CASSIVNEQFF	TGTGCCAGTAGTATAGTAAATGAGCAGTTCTTC
-	TRBV30	TRBJ2-7	-	CAWRAGTPVGVEQYF	TGTGCCTGGAGAGCCGGGACGCCGGTTGGGGTCGAGCAGTACTTC